This T cell receptor (beta chain) is drawn from a study of T cells in Graves' hyperthyroidism and ophthalmopathy. Amplified TCR beta CDR3 regions derived from RNA transcripts. TCR CDR3 regions were first amplified by RT-PCR with HTBI primers. TCRdb re-called the multiplex PCR reads through MiXCR, storing one row per CDR3 protein. The top ten hold 8.2% of the sample, which has roughly 580,000 distinct CDR3 sequences, 46% seen once. Study-level points and caveats: Ophthalmopathy stood apart from stable hyperthyroidism in a 13 V-J model.

In the case of this clonotype: Its specificity is unknown.

In making diagnoses, clinical symptoms, serum thyroxine and TRAb, thyroid ultrasound and orbital computed tomography were all used. The CDR3 sequence is 12 residues long. CDR1 SNHLY and CDR2 FYNNEI come from the germline V gene. V was pared by 6 bases and J by 6 bases, with 1 base of the junction left unmatched. The clonotype comes from a woman aged 18-29 years with Graves' hyperthyroidism. The sample taken for sequencing was peripheral blood or thyroid tissue (not recorded which). This chain joins TRBV2 and TRBJ1-2, with TRBD1 matching over 10 bases. CDR3 sequence (DNA): TGTGCCAGCAGGGACAGGGGGGATGGCTACACCTTC. It yields the protein CASRDRGDGYTF.